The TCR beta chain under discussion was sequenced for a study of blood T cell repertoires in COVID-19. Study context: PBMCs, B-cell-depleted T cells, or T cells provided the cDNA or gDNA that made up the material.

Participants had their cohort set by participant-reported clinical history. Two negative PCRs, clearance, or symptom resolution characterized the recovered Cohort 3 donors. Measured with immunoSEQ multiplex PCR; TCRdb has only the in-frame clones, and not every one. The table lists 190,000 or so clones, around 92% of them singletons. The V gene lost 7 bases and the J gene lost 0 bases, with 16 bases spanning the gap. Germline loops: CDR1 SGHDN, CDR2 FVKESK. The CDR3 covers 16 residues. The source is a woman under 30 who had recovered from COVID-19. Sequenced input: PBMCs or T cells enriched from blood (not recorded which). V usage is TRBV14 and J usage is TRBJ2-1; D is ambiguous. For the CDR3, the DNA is TGTGCCAGCACTCTAACCCCACTCGACTCCTACAATGAGCAGTTCTTC. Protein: CASTLTPLDSYNEQFF.